A single sample gave rise to the 29 T cell receptor beta chains below, sequenced in a study of T cells in Graves' hyperthyroidism and ophthalmopathy. TCR beta CDR3 sequences were amplified from RNA transcripts. During a first-round RT-PCR of the TCR CDR3, the HTBI primer set was used. TCRdb ran MiXCR on the multiplex PCR reads and lists one entry per CDR3 protein. The sample records about 400,000 distinct CDR3 sequences, about 15% being singletons. Sequencing was performed on blood. These receptors were collected from a woman aged 30 to 39 with Graves' hyperthyroidism.

The gene calls are TRBV5-1 and TRBJ2-2; the D gene is possibly TRBD2 (6 bases). The CDR3 is made up of 17 amino acids. V was cut by 5 bases and J by 0 bases, with 17 bases left in between. CDR1 and CDR2 (germline): SGHRS, YFSETQ. CDR3 loop: CASRAGSGTSNTGELFF. CDR3 nucleotide sequence: TGCGCCAGCAGGGCGGGTTCGGGGACTTCGAACACCGGGGAGCTGTTTTTT.

Worth noting for this clonotype: Possible read error: a much larger clone is one base away. Likely a read error: the CDR3 ends without its conserved phenylalanine or tryptophan. The V call is TRBV5-1, the J call TRBJ2-7; D not certain. Germline-derived CDR1 and CDR2 are SGHRS and YFSETQ. There are 16 residues in the CDR3. V dropped 1 base and J dropped 0 bases, with 14 bases sitting between them. Here the CDR3 reads CASSLYGLTDSYEQYL. CDR3 sequence (DNA): TGCGCCAGCAGCTTGTACGGGCTGACTGACTCCTACGAGCAGTACCTC.

The V and J genes are TRBV29-1 and TRBJ1-1; 8 nucleotides align to TRBD1. The CDR3 is made up of 14 amino acids. Germline V gene lookup returns CDR1 SQVTM and CDR2 ANQGSEA. The V gene end was trimmed by 7 bases and the J gene end by 4 bases; junction bases not matched to a gene: 11. The CDR3 sequence: CSATGTGRATEAFF. The CDR3 DNA follows: TGCAGCGCCACCGGGACAGGCCGGGCCACTGAAGCTTTCTTT.

This clonotype occurred a few times. This chain joins TRBV29-1 and TRBJ2-5; 7 nucleotides align to TRBD1. V shed 7 bases and J 2 bases; nucleotides not matched to a gene: 7. Per germline, CDR1 SQVTM and CDR2 ANQGSEA. The length of the CDR3 is 13 residues. The CDR3 coding sequence is TGCAGCGGAGCCGGGGACAGACAAGAGACCCAGTACTTC. It codes for CSGAGDRQETQYF.

This clonotype was picked up a small number of times. This chain joins TRBV5-1 and TRBJ2-7, with D possibly being TRBD1 or TRBD2 (5 bases each). Germline CDR1 and CDR2: SGHRS and YFSETQ. The CDR3 has 14 residues. V lost 7 bases, J lost 3 bases, and 17 bases lay in between. CDR3 amino acids: CASGSGTGNYEQYF. DNA for the CDR3: TGCGCCAGCGGATCCGGGACCGGGAACTACGAGCAGTACTTC. The entire variable domain, with the rest obtained from reference TRBV5-1 and TRBJ2-7, is as follows: KAGVTQTPRYLIKTRGQQVTLSCSPISGHRSVSWYQQTPGQGLQFLFEYFSETQRNKGNFPGRFSGRQFSNSRSEMNVSTLELGDSALYLCASGSGTGNYEQYFGPGTRLTVT.

Points on this clonotype: A clone one base away is much larger, so this may be a read error. The CDR3 bases are TGCAGTGCTAGTGAAAGCTCCTACAATGAGCAGTACTTC. It yields the protein CSASESSYNEQYF. V is TRBV20-1 and J is TRBJ2-1; D remains unclear. Near its end, the DNA agrees better with TRBJ2-7, so the J call may be wrong. Per the germline V gene, CDR1 is DFQATT and CDR2 is SNEGSKA (reference sequence). CDR3 length: 13 amino acids.

This clonotype came up many times. In DNA form, the CDR3 reads TGCGCCAGCAGCTTGGTTGGGCTTAGCACAGATACGCAGTATTTT. Its translation is CASSLVGLSTDTQYF. The rearrangement links TRBV5-1 to TRBJ2-3; the D is unclear. Germline lookup yields CDR1 SGHRS and CDR2 YFSETQ. The CDR3 extends over 15 amino acids. Trimming took off 0 bases at V and 0 bases at J, with 8 bases between the two ends.

This clonotype appeared a few times. The rearrangement uses TRBV7-9 and TRBJ1-5; the D is unclear. The CDR3 loop spans 13 amino acids. Looked up from germline, CDR1 is SEHNR and CDR2 is FQNEAQ (reference sequence). Deletions cut 3 bases from V and 5 bases from J, with 8 bases between. The CDR3 sequence: CASSFEGYQPQHF. DNA for the CDR3: TGTGCCAGCAGCTTCGAGGGCTATCAGCCCCAGCATTTT.

The chain links TRBV9 to TRBJ2-7, with a possible D match to TRBD1 (5 bases). The CDR3 sequence is 14 residues long. The V gene lost 0 bases and the J gene lost 2 bases, with 9 bases spanning the gap. The germline V gene encodes CDR1 SGDLS and CDR2 YYNGEE. The CDR3 region has the DNA TGTGCCAGCAGCGTAGCCACAGGCGCCTACGAGCAGTACTTC. Its protein product is CASSVATGAYEQYF.

This clonotype was counted many times. This chain uses TRBV27 with TRBJ2-1; tentatively, D is TRBD1 or TRBD2 (5 bases each). The germline V gene has CDR1 MNHEY and CDR2 SMNVEV (reference sequence). Trimming removed 0 bases from V and 4 bases from J, with 16 bases in between. This CDR3 region has 17 residues. As DNA, the CDR3 is TGTGCCAGCAGTTTATCGGGGACGCAGCGAAATTACAATGAGCAGTTCTTC. Amino acid sequence: CASSLSGTQRNYNEQFF.

Many counts were recorded for this clonotype. V and J are TRBV28 and TRBJ1-2; possibly TRBD1 for D (6 bases). CDR1 is MDHEN, CDR2 SYDVKM, per germline. Trimming pared 7 bases from V and 6 bases from J, leaving 18 bases between. The CDR3 loop spans 14 amino acids. The CDR3: CASTSPGEVDGYTF. The CDR3 bases are TGTGCCAGCACATCCCCAGGGGAAGTGGATGGCTACACCTTC.

Only a few counts were recorded for this clonotype. V usage is TRBV29-1 and J usage is TRBJ1-4, with D perhaps matching TRBD1 (5 bases). Between the trimmed V and J ends, which lost 7 bases and 8 bases, there was a span of 17 bases. The CDR3 is 13 residues long. The germline gives CDR1 SQVTM, CDR2 ANQGSEA. CDR3 sequence: CSGGSGLNEKLFF. DNA for the CDR3: TGCAGCGGGGGCTCAGGGCTCAACGAAAAACTGTTTTTT. The full variable domain, in which reference TRBV29-1 and TRBJ1-4 provide the parts outside the CDR3, is SAVISQKPSRDICQRGTSLTIQCQVDSQVTMMFWYRQQPGQSLTLIATANQGSEATYESGFVIDKFPISRPNLTFSTLTVSNMSPEDSSIYLCSGGSGLNEKLFFGSGTQLSVL.

The chain carries TRBV14 and TRBJ2-7; 9 bases agree with TRBD2. This CDR3 comprises 19 residues. Unmatched junction bases numbered 13, after V lost 0 bases and J lost 1 base. CDR1 and CDR2 from the germline V gene are SGHDN and FVKESK. CDR3 bases: TGTGCCAGCAGCCAAGACTGGGGCTCGGGCAGCGGGAGGTCCTACGAGCAGTACTTC. Encoded protein: CASSQDWGSGSGRSYEQYF.

This clonotype was counted at least ten times. The CDR3 loop reads CASSVGTGGAEQYF. Here the CDR3 DNA reads TGTGCCAGCAGTGTCGGGACAGGGGGAGCCGAGCAGTACTTC. V and J are TRBV6-1 and TRBJ2-7; 11 bases fit TRBD1. The CDR3 contains 14 residues. Germline trimming cut 4 bases from V and 6 bases from J; bases unmatched to any gene: 5. Germline values: CDR1 MNHNS, CDR2 SASEGT.

The chain carries TRBV5-1 and TRBJ2-5; TRBD2 matches at 7 bases. The V gene's germline CDR1 is SGHRS and CDR2 YFSETQ. Trimming took 4 bases from V and 4 from J; bases not matched to a gene: 7. The CDR3 contains 14 residues. The CDR3 protein is CASSGDYARETQYF. In nucleotides, the CDR3 is TGCGCCAGCAGCGGGGACTACGCACGAGAGACCCAGTACTTC.

At least ten counts were recorded for this clonotype. The rearrangement joins TRBV18 to TRBJ1-1, with a weak D call TRBD1 (5 bases). Germline-derived CDR1 and CDR2 are KGHSH and LQKENI. The V and J ends lost 1 base and 1 base respectively, with 10 bases between them. The CDR3 sequence is 15 residues long. The CDR3, as DNA: TGTGCCAGCTCACCACTGGGGGTTCCGAACACTGAAGCTTTCTTT. It codes for CASSPLGVPNTEAFF.

The V gene is TRBV5-4, the J gene TRBJ1-6; D remains unclear. Germline values: CDR1 SGHNT, CDR2 YYREEE (reference sequence). The length of the CDR3 is 14 residues. V was shortened by 2 bases and J by 4 bases, with 7 bases between the two germline ends. The CDR3 sequence: CASSLERYNSPLHF. The CDR3 region has the DNA TGTGCCAGCAGCTTAGAGCGATATAATTCACCCCTCCACTTT.

Regarding this clonotype: A read error is possible here, since a much larger clone lies one base away. In nucleotides, the CDR3 is TGCACCAGCAGCTTCACTAGCGGAGCCTACAATGAGCAGTTCTTC. Residues: CTSSFTSGAYNEQFF. The chain joins TRBV5-1 to TRBJ2-1; 8 bases align to TRBD2. The CDR3 contains 15 residues. The germline gives CDR1 SGHRS, CDR2 YFSETQ.

The chain carries TRBV20-1 and TRBJ1-5, with a weak D call TRBD1 (5 bases). Trimming left V 6 bases short and J 2 bases short, with 20 bases between. CDR1 and CDR2 (germline): DFQATT, SNEGSKA (reference sequence). This CDR3 contains 16 residues. For the CDR3, the DNA is TGCAGTGCCCAACGGCAGGGCAGTGTGGGCAATCAGCCCCAGCATTTT. This codes for CSAQRQGSVGNQPQHF.

Concerning this clonotype: An end of the junction does not agree with germline; a read error may underlie this. The chain employs TRBV20-1 and TRBJ2-1; 10 positions agree with TRBD1. From germline, CDR1 is DFQATT and CDR2 SNEGSKA (reference sequence). The CDR3 runs 15 residues. In DNA, the CDR3 is TGCAGTGCAAGAGACAGGGGGCTTATATACAATGAGCAGTTCTTC. It encodes CSARDRGLIYNEQFF.

This clonotype has a handful of counts. V usage is TRBV6-1 and J usage is TRBJ1-2; 9 bases agree with TRBD1. Per the germline V gene, CDR1 is MNHNS and CDR2 is SASEGT. The CDR3 extends over 19 amino acids. V trimming: 6 bases; J trimming: 5 bases; junction bases outside the gene matches: 22. The CDR3 nucleotides read TGTGCCAGCAGCTCCGTACCGGTGGGACAGGGTTTCCTTGGTTATGGCTACACCTTC. Translated, it gives CASSSVPVGQGFLGYGYTF.

The gene calls are TRBV4-1 and TRBJ1-5, with 7 bases that match TRBD1. Germline values: CDR1 MGHRA, CDR2 YSYEKL. Trimming removed 3 bases from V and 0 bases from J; junction bases left unmatched: 8. The CDR3 is 17 residues long. This CDR3 is CASSHGQGEYSNQPQHF. In DNA, the CDR3 is TGCGCCAGCAGCCACGGGCAGGGGGAATATAGCAATCAGCCCCAGCATTTT.

This clonotype was seen many times. The rearrangement links TRBV2 to TRBJ1-5; TRBD1 matches at 7 bases. The germline gives CDR1 SNHLY, CDR2 FYNNEI. This CDR3 comprises 14 residues. V dropped 7 bases and J dropped 7; count of bases not matched to a gene: 10. Here the CDR3 reads CASTQTGEVQPQHF. The CDR3 nucleotides read TGTGCCAGCACCCAAACAGGGGAAGTCCAGCCCCAGCATTTT.

In its sample, this clonotype was seen many times. This chain uses TRBV20-1 with TRBJ1-2, with D unclear. The V end lost 4 bases, the J end lost 0 bases, and 12 bases lay between the germline ends. Germline CDR1 and CDR2: DFQATT and SNEGSKA (reference sequence). The CDR3 is made up of 14 amino acids. CDR3 nucleotides: TGCAGTGCTAATGGCGCCAGAACTAACTATGGCTACACCTTC. The encoded protein is CSANGARTNYGYTF.

This clonotype was detected ten times or more. V gene TRBV11-1 combines with J gene TRBJ2-4, with D hard to call. Trimming removed 2 bases from V and 0 bases from J, with 17 bases in between. The CDR3 spans 18 residues. CDR1 is SGHAT, CDR2 FQDESV, per germline (reference sequence). In DNA, the CDR3 is TGTGCCAGCAGCTTATCGACGCAGGCACTGACAGCCAAAAACATTCAGTACTTC. Amino acids: CASSLSTQALTAKNIQYF.

This chain connects TRBV29-1 to TRBJ2-7; D may be TRBD1 (5 bases). The V end was cut by 5 bases, the J end by 3 bases, with 23 bases between. The CDR3 spans 16 residues. Germline V gene data show CDR1 as SQVTM and CDR2 as ANQGSEA. CDR3 DNA sequence: TGCAGCGTTCCCCGAACCCAGGAACAGGTCCTCTACGAGCAGTACTTC. This encodes CSVPRTQEQVLYEQYF.

This clonotype was seen at least ten times. The chain recombines TRBV7-9 with TRBJ2-7; 10 nucleotides line up with TRBD1. With V trimmed by 6 bases and J by 2 bases, 4 bases remained unmatched. CDR3 length equals 14 residues. Germline V gene data show CDR1 as SEHNR and CDR2 as FQNEAQ (reference sequence). The CDR3: CASSSGTGAYEQYF. CDR3 DNA sequence: TGTGCCAGCAGTTCCGGGACAGGGGCCTACGAGCAGTACTTC.

This clonotype was observed many times. V usage is TRBV28 and J usage is TRBJ2-1, with 8 positions matching TRBD2. This CDR3 comprises 15 residues. CDR1 and CDR2 from the germline V gene are MDHEN and SYDVKM. V gave up 4 bases and J gave up 9 bases; unmatched junction bases: 11. This chain's CDR3 is CASSSRGGFHIEQFF. In DNA, the CDR3 is TGTGCCAGCAGTTCTCGGGGGGGTTTCCATATTGAGCAGTTCTTC.

This clonotype was counted at least ten times. This chain joins TRBV6-1 and TRBJ2-5; no reliable D call. Germline assignment: CDR1 MNHNS and CDR2 SASEGT. CDR3 length: 11 residues. The V gene lost 4 bases and the J gene lost 5 bases, with 5 bases spanning the gap. As DNA, the CDR3 is TGTGCCAGCAGTGGGTTGGAGACCCAGTACTTC. Residues: CASSGLETQYF.